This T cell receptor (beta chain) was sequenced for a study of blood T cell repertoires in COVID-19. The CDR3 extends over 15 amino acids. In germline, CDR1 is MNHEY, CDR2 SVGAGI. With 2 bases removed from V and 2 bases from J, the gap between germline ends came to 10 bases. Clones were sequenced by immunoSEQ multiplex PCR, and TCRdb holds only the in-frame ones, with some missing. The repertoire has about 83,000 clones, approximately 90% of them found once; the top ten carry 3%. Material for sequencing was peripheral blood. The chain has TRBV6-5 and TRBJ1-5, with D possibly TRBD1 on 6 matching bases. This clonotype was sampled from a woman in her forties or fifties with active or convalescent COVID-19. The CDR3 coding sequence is TGTGCCAGCAGTTACGACAGGAATGGCAATCAGCCCCAGCATTTT. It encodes CASSYDRNGNQPQHF.